A selection of T cell receptor beta chains follows, all from one sample in a study of T cell repertoires in ileal Crohn's disease. Produced via immunoSEQ multiplex PCR; TCRdb's table is partial and in-frame only. The sample carries tens of thousands of clones, around 80% recorded once. The source material was ileal tissue. These receptors all come from an adult with Crohn's disease. Each CDR3 is given with its conserved first and last residue. The D gene is left open where the match is weak. Some rows have no size entry. The others give once, few or many, or a class for an expanded clone.

clone_size j_call v_call d_call cdr3_length cdr3_aa cdr3_nt
- TRBJ2-1 TRBV5-1 - 13 CASSLTPVNEQFF TGCGCCAGCAGCTTAACGCCGGTCAATGAGCAGTTCTTC
once TRBJ2-2 TRBV6-1 - 15 CASSAGTFYTGELFF TGTGCCAGCAGCGCCGGGACATTCTACACCGGGGAGCTGTTTTTT
- TRBJ2-3 TRBV5-1 TRBD2 20 CASSLGRASGAPRGGDTQYF TGCGCCAGCAGCTTAGGTCGAGCTAGCGGGGCACCGCGGGGGGGAGATACGCAGTATTTT
- TRBJ2-2 TRBV5-1 - 11 CASRVDRELFF TGCGCCAGCAGGGTTGACAGGGAGCTGTTTTTT
- TRBJ2-1 TRBV10-3 - 12 CAISERGDEQFF TGTGCCATCAGTGAACGGGGAGATGAGCAGTTCTTC
- TRBJ2-7 TRBV5-1 - 15 CASSRGFGGPYEQYF TGCGCCAGCAGCCGGGGCTTTGGGGGCCCCTACGAGCAGTACTTC
- TRBJ1-4 TRBV14 TRBD1 15 CASSQEAGGLVKLFF TGTGCCAGCAGCCAAGAAGCAGGGGGATTGGTGAAACTGTTTTTT
- TRBJ1-1 TRBV7-3 - 15 CASSPGGAGYTEAFF TGTGCCAGCAGCCCTGGGGGGGCGGGGTACACTGAAGCTTTCTTT
- TRBJ2-7 TRBV5-1 - 15 CASSLEQGRNYEQYF TGCGCCAGCAGCTTGGAACAGGGTCGGAACTACGAGCAGTACTTC
- TRBJ1-5 TRBV4-1 - 16 CASSLQGPYSNQPQHF TGCGCCAGCAGCTTACAGGGACCCTATAGCAATCAGCCCCAGCATTTT
few TRBJ2-2 TRBV4-3 - 14 CASSQERGTGELFF TGCGCCAGCAGCCAAGAAAGGGGGACCGGGGAGCTGTTTTTT